Shown below are 11 T cell receptor beta chains from a single sample sequenced in a study of Tregs in tolerant kidney transplant recipients. Assay used: immunoSEQ multiplex PCR; TCRdb lists only in-frame clones, some missing. This sample has 200,000 to 300,000 clones, with around 81% found just once. The sequenced sample consisted of CD4+ T cells from blood. The receptors stem from a human donor in good health.

The genes are TRBV4-1 and TRBJ2-7, with a possible D match to TRBD1 (6 bases). CDR1 and CDR2 from the germline V gene are MGHRA and YSYEKL. Trimming took 7 bases from V and 0 from J, leaving 13 bases between them. This CDR3 is 14 amino acids long. In DNA form, the CDR3 reads TGCGCCAGCAAAGTACAGGGCAGCTCCTACGAGCAGTACTTC. It codes for CASKVQGSSYEQYF.

This clone was seen only a few times. The DNA for the CDR3 is TGTGCCAGCAGTAGGGGACAGGGGCCGGTTTTGTTCTTT. Translating gives CASSRGQGPVLFF. The chain carries TRBV27 and TRBJ1-1; TRBD1 matches 10 bases. The germline CDR1 and CDR2 sequences are MNHEY and SMNVEV (reference sequence). This CDR3 contains 13 residues. The V segment lost 5 bases and the J segment 14 bases; nucleotides outside the gene matches: 11.

DNA for the CDR3: TGTGCCAGCAGCTTGGACCGCCAAGAGACCCAGTACTTC. Encoded protein: CASSLDRQETQYF. The gene calls are TRBV5-4 and TRBJ2-5; the D is unclear. CDR1 and CDR2 (germline): SGHNT, YYREEE (reference sequence). With 0 bases removed from V and 1 base from J, the gap between germline ends came to 4 bases. This CDR3 region has 13 residues.

The chain joins TRBV5-1 to TRBJ2-5; 12 bases fit TRBD2. With 1 base clipped from V and 4 bases from J, the junction kept 5 bases outside the gene matches. Germline CDR1 reads SGHRS; CDR2 reads YFSETQ. CDR3 length: 16 amino acids. The CDR3 DNA sequence: TGCGCCAGCAGCTTGTCGACTAGCGGGGGAACAGAGACCCAGTACTTC. Translated, it gives CASSLSTSGGTETQYF.

Only one count was recorded for this clone. The rearrangement links TRBV7-9 to TRBJ2-5; D remains unclear. The CDR3 extends over 11 amino acids. V lost 4 bases to trimming and J lost 9 bases, with 9 bases between them. CDR1 and CDR2 from the germline V gene are SEHNR and FQNEAQ (reference sequence). CDR3 region: CASSSAAAQYF. As DNA, the CDR3 is TGTGCCAGCAGCTCGGCGGCGGCCCAGTACTTC.

The chain joins TRBV6-6 to TRBJ2-2; 9 bases are shared with TRBD2. The length of the CDR3 is 15 residues. Germline V CDR1 and CDR2: MNHNY, SVGAGI (reference sequence). The junction had 3 bases not matched to a gene; V was cut back by 2 bases and J by 5 bases. CDR3 sequence (DNA): TGTGCCAGCAGTTACCCTAGCGGGGTTACCGGGGAGCTGTTTTTT. The encoded protein is CASSYPSGVTGELFF.

The CDR3 here is CASSLEGRGSYEQYF. DNA of the CDR3: TGTGCCAGCAGCTTAGAAGGCCGAGGCTCCTACGAGCAGTACTTC. The rearrangement uses TRBV11-2 and TRBJ2-7; D is uncertain. The CDR3 covers 15 residues. Deletions cut 0 bases from V and 0 bases from J, with 9 bases between. Germline CDR1 SGHAT, CDR2 FQNNGV.

The chain has TRBV15 and TRBJ2-7; 7 positions agree with TRBD2. V lost 3 bases to trimming and J lost 0 bases; unmatched junction nucleotides: 8. The CDR3 sequence is 16 residues long. Germline V lookup: CDR1 LNHNV, CDR2 YYDKDF (reference sequence). CDR3 loop: CATSRGGRISSYEQYF. The DNA of the CDR3 is TGTGCCACCAGCAGGGGGGGGAGAATTAGCTCCTACGAGCAGTACTTC.

The chain is built from TRBV6-5 and TRBJ2-7, with 11 nucleotides matching TRBD2. CDR1 and CDR2 (germline): MNHEY, SVGAGI. The V and J ends lost 7 bases and 3 bases, in that order; junction bases with no gene match: 8. This CDR3 region has 15 residues. The CDR3: CASTDRLAGYYEQYF. CDR3 coding DNA: TGTGCCAGCACCGACAGACTAGCGGGATACTACGAGCAGTACTTC.

This rearrangement joins TRBV11-1 to TRBJ2-7; D perhaps matches TRBD2 (6 bases). The CDR3 contains 17 residues. V shed 5 bases and J shed 7 bases, with 27 bases lying between them. Looked up from germline, CDR1 is SGHAT and CDR2 is FQDESV (reference sequence). CDR3 sequence reads: CASSPKAGLPIAGEQYF. CDR3 sequence (DNA): TGTGCCAGCAGCCCTAAGGCGGGGCTTCCTATCGCGGGTGAGCAGTACTTC.

For the CDR3, the DNA is TGTGCCAGCAGAAAGGGGAACAGGGCTTTCGAGCAGTACTTC. This translates into CASRKGNRAFEQYF. The rearrangement links TRBV21-1 to TRBJ2-7; TRBD1 is the table's D call, not checked against the DNA. TRBV21-1 corresponds to a pseudogene. The length of the CDR3 is 14 residues.